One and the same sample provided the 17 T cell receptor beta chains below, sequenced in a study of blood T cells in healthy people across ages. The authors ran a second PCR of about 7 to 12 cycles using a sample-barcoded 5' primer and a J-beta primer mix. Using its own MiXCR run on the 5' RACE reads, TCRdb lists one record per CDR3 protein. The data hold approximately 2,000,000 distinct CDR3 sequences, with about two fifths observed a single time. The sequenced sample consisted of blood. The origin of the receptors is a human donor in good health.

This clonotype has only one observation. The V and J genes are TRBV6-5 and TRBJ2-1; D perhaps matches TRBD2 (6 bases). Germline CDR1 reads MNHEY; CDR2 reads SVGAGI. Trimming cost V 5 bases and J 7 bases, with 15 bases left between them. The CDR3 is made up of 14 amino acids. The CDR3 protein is CASSRDYRGNEQFF. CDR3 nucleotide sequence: TGTGCCAGCAGTCGAGACTACCGGGGGAATGAGCAGTTCTTC.

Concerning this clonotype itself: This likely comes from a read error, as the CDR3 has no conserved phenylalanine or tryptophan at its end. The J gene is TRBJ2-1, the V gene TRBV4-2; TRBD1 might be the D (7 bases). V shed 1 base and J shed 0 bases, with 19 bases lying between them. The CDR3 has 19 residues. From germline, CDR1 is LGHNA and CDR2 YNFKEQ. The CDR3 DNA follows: TGTGCCAGCAGCCAAGGAGGGGGAGGAGGGGGCCGCTCCTACAATGAGCAGTTCGTC. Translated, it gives CASSQGGGGGGRSYNEQFV.

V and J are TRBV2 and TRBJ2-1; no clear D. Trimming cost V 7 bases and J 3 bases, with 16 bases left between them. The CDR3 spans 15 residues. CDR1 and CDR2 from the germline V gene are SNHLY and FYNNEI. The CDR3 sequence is CASKGFVGSYNEQFF. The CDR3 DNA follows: TGTGCCAGCAAGGGCTTCGTCGGCAGCTACAATGAGCAGTTCTTC.

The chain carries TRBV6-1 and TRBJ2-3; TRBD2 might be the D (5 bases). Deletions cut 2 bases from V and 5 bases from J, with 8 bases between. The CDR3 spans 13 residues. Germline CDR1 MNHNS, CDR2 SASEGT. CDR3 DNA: TGTGCCAGCAGTGAATTTGAGGGAGATACGCAGTATTTT. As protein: CASSEFEGDTQYF.

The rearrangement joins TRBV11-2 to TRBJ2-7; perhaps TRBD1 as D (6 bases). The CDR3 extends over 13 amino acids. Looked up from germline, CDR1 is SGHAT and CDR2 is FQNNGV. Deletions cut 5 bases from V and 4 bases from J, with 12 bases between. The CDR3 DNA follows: TGTGCCAGCAGCCCCACAGGGTGGTACGAGCAGTACTTC. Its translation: CASSPTGWYEQYF.

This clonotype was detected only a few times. The chain's CDR3 is CASSQAPGGNSGYTF. In DNA, the CDR3 is TGTGCCAGCAGCCAAGCCCCAGGCGGCAATAGCGGCTACACCTTC. The chain recombines TRBV3-1 with TRBJ1-2, with D hard to call. In germline, CDR1 is LGHDT, CDR2 YNNKEL (reference sequence). Trimming stripped 1 base from V and 8 bases from J, with 17 bases between. The CDR3 totals 15 residues. The whole variable domain, remainder taken from reference TRBV3-1 and TRBJ1-2, is DTAVSQTPKYLVTQMGNDKSIKCEQNLGHDTMYWYKQDSKKFLKIMFSYNNKELIINETVPNRFSPKSPDKAHLNLHINSLELGDSAVYFCASSQAPGGNSGYTFGSGTRLTVV.

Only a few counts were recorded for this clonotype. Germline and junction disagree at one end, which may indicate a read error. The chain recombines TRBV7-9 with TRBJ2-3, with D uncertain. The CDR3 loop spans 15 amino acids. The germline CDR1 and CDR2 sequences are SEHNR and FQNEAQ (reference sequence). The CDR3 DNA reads TGTGCCGGCAGCCGAGGCCTTATGGGCACAGATACGCAGTATTTT. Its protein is CAGSRGLMGTDTQYF.

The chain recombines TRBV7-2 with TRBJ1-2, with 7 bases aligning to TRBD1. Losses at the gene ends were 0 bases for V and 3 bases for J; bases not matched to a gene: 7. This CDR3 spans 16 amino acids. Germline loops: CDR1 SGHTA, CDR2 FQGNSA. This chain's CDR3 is CASSLAGQVFDYGYTF. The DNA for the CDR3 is TGTGCCAGCAGCTTAGCCGGACAGGTTTTCGACTATGGCTACACCTTC.

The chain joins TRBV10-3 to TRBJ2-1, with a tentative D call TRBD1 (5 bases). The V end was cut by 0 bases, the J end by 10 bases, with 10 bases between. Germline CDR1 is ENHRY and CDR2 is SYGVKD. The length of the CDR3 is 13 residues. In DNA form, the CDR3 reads TGTGCCATCAGTGAGTCTCCAGGGCAGGAGCAGTTCTTC. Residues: CAISESPGQEQFF.

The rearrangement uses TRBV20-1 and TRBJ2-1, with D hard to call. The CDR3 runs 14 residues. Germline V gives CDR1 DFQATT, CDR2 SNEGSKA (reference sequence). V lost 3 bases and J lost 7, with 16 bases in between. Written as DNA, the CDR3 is TGCAGTGCTAGTAGGGATGGAAGGGCTAATGAGCAGTTCTTC. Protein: CSASRDGRANEQFF.

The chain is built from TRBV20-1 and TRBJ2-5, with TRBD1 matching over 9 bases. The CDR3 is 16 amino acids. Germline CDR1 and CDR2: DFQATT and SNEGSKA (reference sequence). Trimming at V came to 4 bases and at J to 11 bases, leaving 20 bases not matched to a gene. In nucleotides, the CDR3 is TGCAGTGCTACCAGCCCGACAGGGGGTCTCTACAATGAGCAGTACTTC. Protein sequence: CSATSPTGGLYNEQYF.

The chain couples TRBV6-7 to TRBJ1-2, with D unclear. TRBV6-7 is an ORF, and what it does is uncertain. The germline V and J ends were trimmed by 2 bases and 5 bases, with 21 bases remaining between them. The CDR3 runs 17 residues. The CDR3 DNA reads TGTGCCAGCAGTTACGATCCCCCACGACAACACCTTTATGGCTACACCTTC. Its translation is CASSYDPPRQHLYGYTF.

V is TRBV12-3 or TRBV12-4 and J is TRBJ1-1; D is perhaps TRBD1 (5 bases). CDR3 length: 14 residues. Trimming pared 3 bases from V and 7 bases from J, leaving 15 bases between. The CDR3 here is CASSFSGTPVEAFF. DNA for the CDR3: TGTGCCAGCAGTTTCTCCGGGACCCCGGTTGAAGCTTTCTTT.

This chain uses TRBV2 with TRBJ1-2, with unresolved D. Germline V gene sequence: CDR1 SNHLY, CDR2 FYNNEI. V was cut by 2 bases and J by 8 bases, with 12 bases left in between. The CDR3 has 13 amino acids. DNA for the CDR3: TGTGCCAGCAGTGAAAGCTTTTACGGAGGCTACACCTTC. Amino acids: CASSESFYGGYTF.

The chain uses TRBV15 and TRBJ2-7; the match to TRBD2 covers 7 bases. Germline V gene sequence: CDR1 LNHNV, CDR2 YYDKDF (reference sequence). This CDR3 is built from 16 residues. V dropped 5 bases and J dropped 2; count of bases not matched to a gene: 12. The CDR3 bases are TGTGCCACCAGCCCCCGTGGGGAGGGCCTCCCCTACGAGCAGTACTTC. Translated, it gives CATSPRGEGLPYEQYF. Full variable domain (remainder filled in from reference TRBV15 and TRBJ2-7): DAMVIQNPRYQVTQFGKPVTLSCSQTLNHNVMYWYQQKSSQAPKLLFHYYDKDFNNEADTPDNFQSRRPNTSFCFLDIRSPGLGDTAMYLCATSPRGEGLPYEQYFGPGTRLTVT.

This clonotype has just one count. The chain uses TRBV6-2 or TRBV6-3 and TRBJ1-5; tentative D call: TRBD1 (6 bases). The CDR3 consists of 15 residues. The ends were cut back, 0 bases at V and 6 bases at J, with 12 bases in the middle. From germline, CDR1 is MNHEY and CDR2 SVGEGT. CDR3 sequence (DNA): TGTGCCAGCAGTTACTCTGGGCAGGGGTCTCAGCCCCAGCATTTT. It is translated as CASSYSGQGSQPQHF.

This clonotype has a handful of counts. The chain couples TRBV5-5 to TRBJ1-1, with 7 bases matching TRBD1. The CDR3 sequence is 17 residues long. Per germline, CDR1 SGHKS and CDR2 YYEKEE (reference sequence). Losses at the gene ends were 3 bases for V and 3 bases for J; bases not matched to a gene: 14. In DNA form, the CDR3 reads TGTGCCAGCAGCTACCGGACAGGACCACCTTTAGACACTGAAGCTTTCTTT. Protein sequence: CASSYRTGPPLDTEAFF.